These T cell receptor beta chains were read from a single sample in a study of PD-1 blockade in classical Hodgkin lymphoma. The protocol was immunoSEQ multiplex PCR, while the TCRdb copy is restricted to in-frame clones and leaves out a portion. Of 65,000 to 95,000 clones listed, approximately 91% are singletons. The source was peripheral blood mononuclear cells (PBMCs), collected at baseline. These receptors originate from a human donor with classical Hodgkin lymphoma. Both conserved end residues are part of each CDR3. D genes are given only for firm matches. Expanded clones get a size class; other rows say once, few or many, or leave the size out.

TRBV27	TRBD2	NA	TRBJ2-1	CATSLTSGIVIEQFF	TGTGCCACTTCCTTGACTAGCGGGATCGTCATTGAGCAGTTCTTC
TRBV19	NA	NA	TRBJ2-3	CASSIDRGTDTQYF	TGTGCCAGTAGTATAGATCGAGGCACAGATACGCAGTATTTT
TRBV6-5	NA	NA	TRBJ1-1	CASSPGEKAFF	TGTGCCAGCAGCCCAGGAGAGAAAGCTTTCTTT
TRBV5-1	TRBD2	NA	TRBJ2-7	CASSQSLPGTGSTSGSYEQYF	TGCGCCAGCAGCCAGTCCCTCCCCGGGACAGGGAGTACTAGCGGGAGCTACGAGCAGTACTTC
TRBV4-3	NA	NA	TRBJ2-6	CASSPGTLHSGANVLTF	TGCGCCAGCAGCCCCGGGACCCTTCACTCTGGGGCCAACGTCCTGACTTTC
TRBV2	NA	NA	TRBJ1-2	CASSETNGYTF	TGTGCCAGCAGTGAGACAAATGGCTACACCTTC
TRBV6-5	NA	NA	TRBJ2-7	CASSYSMGVTGEQYF	TGTGCCAGCAGTTACTCAATGGGGGTTACGGGCGAGCAGTACTTC
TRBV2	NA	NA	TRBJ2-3	CADHRLGQYF	TGTGCCGATCACAGGTTAGGGCAGTATTTT
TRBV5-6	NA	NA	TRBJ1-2	CASSLGGSDGYTF	TGTGCCAGCAGCTTGGGAGGGAGTGATGGCTACACCTTC
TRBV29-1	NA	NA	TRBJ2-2	CSVEGGRGPTGELFF	TGCAGCGTTGAGGGTGGGAGGGGGCCCACCGGGGAGCTGTTTTTT
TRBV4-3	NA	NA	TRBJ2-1	CASSQQLAVINEQFF	TGCGCCAGCAGCCAGCAACTAGCAGTTATCAATGAGCAGTTCTTC
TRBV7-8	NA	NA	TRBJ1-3	CASSSLGGSRSGNTIYF	TGTGCCAGCAGCTCACTAGGGGGTAGTCGCTCTGGAAACACCATATATTTT
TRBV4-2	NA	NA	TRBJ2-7	CASSRQLSRDYEQYF	TGTGCCAGCAGCCGACAACTTAGCAGGGACTACGAGCAGTACTTC
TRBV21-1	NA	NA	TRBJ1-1	CASSPSEGGAFF	TGTGCCAGCAGTCCGTCGGAGGGCGGAGCTTTCTTT
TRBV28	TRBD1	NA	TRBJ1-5	CASALQGGSNQPQHF	TGTGCCAGCGCACTACAGGGGGGCAGCAATCAGCCCCAGCATTTT
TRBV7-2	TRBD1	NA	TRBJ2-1	CASSLVNPGQIYNEQFF	TGTGCCAGCAGCTTAGTTAACCCGGGACAGATATACAATGAGCAGTTCTTC
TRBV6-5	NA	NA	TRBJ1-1	CASSYSVGGEAFF	TGTGCCAGCAGTTACTCGGTTGGGGGAGAAGCTTTCTTT
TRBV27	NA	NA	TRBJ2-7	CASSGLEQYF	TGTGCCAGCAGTGGACTCGAGCAGTACTTC
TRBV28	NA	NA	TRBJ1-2	CASMTHPRDYGYTF	TGTGCCAGCATGACACACCCAAGAGACTATGGCTACACCTTC
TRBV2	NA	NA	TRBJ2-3	CASRREDTQYF	TGTGCCAGCCGACGGGAAGATACGCAGTATTTT
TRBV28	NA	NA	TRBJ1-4	CASSPEIAATNEKLFF	TGTGCCAGCAGCCCTGAGATAGCAGCAACTAATGAAAAACTGTTTTTT
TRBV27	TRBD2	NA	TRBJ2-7	CASSLGASGSVRFYEQYF	TGTGCCAGCAGTTTAGGGGCTAGCGGGAGTGTTAGGTTCTACGAGCAGTACTTC
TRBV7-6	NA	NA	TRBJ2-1	CASSPELRGTYNEQFF	TGTGCCAGCAGCCCAGAACTGCGGGGCACCTACAATGAGCAGTTCTTC
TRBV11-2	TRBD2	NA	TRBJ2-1	CASSRPLQREYHNEQFF	TGTGCCAGCAGCCGCCCGCTTCAGCGGGAATATCACAATGAGCAGTTCTTC
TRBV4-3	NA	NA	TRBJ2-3	CASSQDRLYSTDTQYF	TGCGCCAGCAGCCAAGATCGTCTTTATAGCACAGATACGCAGTATTTT
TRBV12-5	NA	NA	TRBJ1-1	CASGSPTGTEAFF	TGTGCTAGTGGTTCCCCGACCGGCACTGAAGCTTTCTTT
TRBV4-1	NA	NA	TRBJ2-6	CASSHRRGTPTPSGANVLTF	TGCGCCAGCAGCCATCGGCGGGGCACTCCGACCCCCTCTGGGGCCAACGTCCTGACTTTC
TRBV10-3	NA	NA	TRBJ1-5	CAISADSNQPQHF	TGTGCCATCAGCGCAGATAGCAATCAGCCCCAGCATTTT
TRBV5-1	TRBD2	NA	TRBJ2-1	CASSSPGTSALSFYREQFF	TGCGCCAGCAGCTCCCCCGGGACTAGCGCCCTTAGCTTCTACAGGGAGCAGTTCTTC
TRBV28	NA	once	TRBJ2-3	CASSLREGHTDTQYF	TGTGCCAGCAGTTTAAGAGAGGGACACACAGATACGCAGTATTTT
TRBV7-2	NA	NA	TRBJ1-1	CASSPYISTEAFF	TGTGCCAGCAGCCCCTACATCAGCACTGAAGCTTTCTTT
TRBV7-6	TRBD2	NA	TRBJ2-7	CASSPEPSGRGVSYEQYF	TGTGCCAGCAGCCCTGAGCCTAGCGGGAGGGGGGTCTCCTACGAGCAGTACTTC
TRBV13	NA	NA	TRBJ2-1	CASSVRGRPYNEQFF	TGTGCCAGCAGCGTGAGGGGACGGCCCTACAATGAGCAGTTCTTC
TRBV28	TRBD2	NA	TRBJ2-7	CASSSPTSGMYEQYF	TGTGCCAGCAGCTCCCCCACTAGCGGGATGTACGAGCAGTACTTC
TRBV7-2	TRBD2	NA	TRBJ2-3	CASSKASGGTDTQYF	TGTGCCAGCAGCAAAGCTAGCGGGGGCACAGATACGCAGTATTTT
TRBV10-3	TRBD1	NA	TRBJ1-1	CAISDLDRAPEAFF	TGTGCCATCAGTGACCTGGACAGGGCTCCTGAAGCTTTCTTT
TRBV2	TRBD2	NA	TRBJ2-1	CASSSGTRNNNEQFF	TGTGCCAGCAGCTCCGGGACTAGGAACAACAATGAGCAGTTCTTC
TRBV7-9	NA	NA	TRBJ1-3	CASSLDTGYSGNTIYF	TGTGCCAGCAGCTTAGATACAGGATACTCTGGAAACACCATATATTTT
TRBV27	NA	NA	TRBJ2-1	CASSPSWTGYNEQFF	TGTGCCAGCAGCCCGTCCTGGACGGGCTACAATGAGCAGTTCTTC
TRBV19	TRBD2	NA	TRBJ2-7	CASSIETSGRPYEQYF	TGTGCCAGTAGTATCGAAACTAGCGGGAGGCCCTACGAGCAGTACTTC
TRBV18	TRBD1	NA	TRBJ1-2	CASSRRTGANYGYTF	TGTGCCAGCTCCCGTAGGACAGGGGCTAACTATGGCTACACCTTC
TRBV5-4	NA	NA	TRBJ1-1	CASSLDFGTEAFF	TGTGCCAGCAGCTTGGACTTTGGCACTGAAGCTTTCTTT
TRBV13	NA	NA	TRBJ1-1	CASDQNTEAFF	TGTGCCAGCGACCAGAACACTGAAGCTTTCTTT
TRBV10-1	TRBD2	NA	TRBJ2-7	CASSAGTSGKNYEQYF	TGCGCCAGCAGTGCCGGGACTAGCGGAAAAAACTACGAGCAGTACTTC
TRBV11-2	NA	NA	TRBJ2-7	CASSLVSGSYEQYF	TGTGCCAGCAGCTTAGTATCCGGCTCCTACGAGCAGTACTTC
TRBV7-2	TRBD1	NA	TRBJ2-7	CASSLGGTGAREQYF	TGTGCCAGCAGCCTTGGGGGGACAGGGGCCCGGGAGCAGTACTTC
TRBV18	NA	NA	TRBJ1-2	CASSAADYGYTF	TGTGCCAGCTCAGCGGCGGACTATGGCTACACCTTC